This T cell receptor (beta chain) was retrieved from a study of CD8+CD57+ T cells in acquired aplastic anemia. This clonotype was seen once. The template used for profiling TCR beta VDJ and CDR3 was genomic DNA. One entry per CDR3 protein, called by TCRdb with MiXCR from the reads. The sample gives some 200,000 distinct CDR3 sequences, less than 60% of which show up once; 8.5% to 10% is in the top ten. The CDR3 extends over 13 amino acids. With 3 bases removed from V and 6 bases from J, the gap between germline ends came to 12 bases. CDR1 and CDR2 from the germline V gene are LNHDA and SQIVND (reference sequence). The patients chosen for sequencing had shown expansion of CD8+CD57+ cells (detected by flow cytometry).

V is TRBV19 and J is TRBJ2-7, with D perhaps TRBD1 or TRBD2 (5 bases each). Sequencing input: sorted CD4+, CD8+, or CD8+CD57+ T cells (not recorded which) from PBMCs. This clonotype was obtained from a human donor with aplastic anemia. The CDR3 bases are TGTGCCAGTAGTATGAGGGGTTCGATCGAGCAGTACTTC. Protein: CASSMRGSIEQYF.